Below are 27 T cell receptor beta chains sequenced from a single sample in a study of OX40 agonist ivuxolimab in advanced cancers. The library was made by the immunoSEQ multiplex PCR assay. Here the immuneACCESS table is served through TCRdb, limited to in-frame sequences with V and J called. Missing clones are a known gap in these copies; in checked studies unresolved V genes cover under half, and the rest lacks a known reason. Here the sample has tens of thousands of clones; about 80% occur a single time. About 1.5% of the sample goes to the ten largest clones. The sequencing here drew on CD4+ or CD8+ T cells sorted from blood, taken in a trial of the OX40 agonist ivuxolimab. The receptors stem from an adult with an advanced solid tumor such as melanoma, head and neck, liver or kidney cancer.

This chain joins TRBV18 and TRBJ2-7; D tentatively reads TRBD1 or TRBD2 (6 bases each). This CDR3 is 13 amino acids long. Per the germline V gene, CDR1 is KGHSH and CDR2 is LQKENI. V was trimmed by 4 bases and J by 5 bases, leaving 12 bases between them. This CDR3 is CASSRGTPDEQYF. Here the CDR3 DNA reads TGTGCCAGCTCACGCGGGACACCTGACGAGCAGTACTTC.

The V gene is TRBV27, the J gene TRBJ2-3, with 13 bases identical to TRBD2. CDR3 length: 17 amino acids. Per the germline V gene, CDR1 is MNHEY and CDR2 is SMNVEV (reference sequence). The V segment lost 5 bases and the J segment 5 bases; nucleotides outside the gene matches: 10. CDR3 protein: CASSLSPGLAGVDTQYF. Written as DNA, the CDR3 is TGTGCCAGCAGTCTAAGCCCCGGACTAGCGGGAGTAGATACGCAGTATTTT.

The gene calls are TRBV2 and TRBJ2-3; 9 bases match TRBD1. CDR3 length: 16 amino acids. Trimming at V came to 0 bases and at J to 5 bases, leaving 6 bases not matched to a gene. In germline, CDR1 is SNHLY, CDR2 FYNNEI. CDR3 sequence (DNA): TGTGCCAGCAGTGAAGCTGGACAGGGGCGGGGAGATACGCAGTATTTT. This sequence encodes CASSEAGQGRGDTQYF. The full variable domain, with the rest looked up from reference TRBV2 and TRBJ2-3, is EPEVTQTPSHQVTQMGQEVILRCVPISNHLYFYWYRQILGQKVEFLVSFYNNEISEKSEIFDDQFSVERPDGSNFTLKIRSTKLEDSAMYFCASSEAGQGRGDTQYFGPGTRLTVL.

The rearrangement uses TRBV5-1 and TRBJ2-1; D remains unclear. The CDR3 spans 14 residues. The V gene lost 4 bases and the J gene lost 2 bases, with 10 bases spanning the gap. Germline assignment: CDR1 SGHRS and CDR2 YFSETQ. CDR3 bases: TGCGCCAGCAGCCCCCTTATGGCCTACAATGAGCAGTTCTTC. Amino acid sequence: CASSPLMAYNEQFF. The full variable domain, with the rest looked up from reference TRBV5-1 and TRBJ2-1, is KAGVTQTPRYLIKTRGQQVTLSCSPISGHRSVSWYQQTPGQGLQFLFEYFSETQRNKGNFPGRFSGRQFSNSRSEMNVSTLELGDSALYLCASSPLMAYNEQFFGPGTRLTVL.

The V call is TRBV11-2, the J call TRBJ2-2, with TRBD2 matching over 9 bases. Trimming removed 5 bases from V and 5 bases from J; junction bases left unmatched: 6. Germline lookup yields CDR1 SGHAT and CDR2 FQNNGV. The CDR3 consists of 15 residues. This CDR3 is CASSPGLAGTGELFF. The CDR3 DNA reads as TGTGCCAGCAGCCCAGGGCTAGCGGGAACCGGGGAGCTGTTTTTT.

This rearrangement joins TRBV28 to TRBJ2-3, with D possibly called TRBD1 or TRBD2 (5 bases each). Germline V lookup: CDR1 MDHEN, CDR2 SYDVKM. The length of the CDR3 is 15 residues. Trimming left V 6 bases short and J 10 bases short, with 23 bases between. CDR3 sequence (DNA): TGTGCCAGCAGCCCCACCTGGACGCAAGTGGGGGCGCAGTATTTT. This sequence encodes CASSPTWTQVGAQYF.

This chain uses TRBV7-2 with TRBJ2-7; either TRBD1 or TRBD2 may fit D (5 bases each). Deletions cut 5 bases from V and 3 bases from J, with 20 bases between. CDR1 and CDR2 (germline): SGHTA, FQGNSA. The CDR3 has 16 residues. DNA of the CDR3: TGTGCCAGCAGCCAAGACCTTTGGGACCGGGGCTACGAGCAGTACTTC. It is translated as CASSQDLWDRGYEQYF.

V gene TRBV7-2 combines with J gene TRBJ1-2; no clear D. This CDR3 has 13 amino acids. V lost 1 base to trimming and J lost 8 bases, with 11 bases between them. Germline CDR1 SGHTA, CDR2 FQGNSA. The CDR3 region has the DNA TGTGCCAGCAGCTTAGGCCGGACGTCCGGCTACACCTTC. It translates to CASSLGRTSGYTF.

The chain recombines TRBV5-1 with TRBJ2-7, with D perhaps TRBD1 (6 bases). Deletions cut 4 bases from V and 3 bases from J, with 14 bases between. Germline V lookup: CDR1 SGHRS, CDR2 YFSETQ. This CDR3 contains 14 residues. CDR3 sequence reads: CASSPSGTIYEQYF. In DNA form, the CDR3 reads TGCGCCAGCAGCCCGTCCGGGACAATCTACGAGCAGTACTTC. The variable domain in full, with the rest retrieved from reference TRBV5-1 and TRBJ2-7, is KAGVTQTPRYLIKTRGQQVTLSCSPISGHRSVSWYQQTPGQGLQFLFEYFSETQRNKGNFPGRFSGRQFSNSRSEMNVSTLELGDSALYLCASSPSGTIYEQYFGPGTRLTVT.

This rearrangement joins TRBV18 to TRBJ2-7, with a tentative D call TRBD1 (6 bases). From germline, CDR1 is KGHSH and CDR2 LQKENI. Trimming took off 1 base at V and 4 bases at J, with 26 bases between the two ends. The CDR3 totals 19 residues. CDR3 DNA sequence: TGTGCCAGCTCACCACTTGTTCCGGACAGCCGCCATATAGGGTACGAGCAGTACTTC. Translated, it gives CASSPLVPDSRHIGYEQYF.

V gene TRBV2 combines with J gene TRBJ1-2, with D perhaps matching TRBD1 (6 bases). CDR1 SNHLY and CDR2 FYNNEI come from the germline V gene. The V end lost 9 bases, the J end lost 2 bases, and 22 bases lay between the germline ends. The CDR3 loop spans 16 amino acids. The CDR3: CASWIPRGTTNYGYTF. The CDR3 DNA reads as TGTGCCAGTTGGATACCTAGGGGGACAACGAACTATGGCTACACCTTC.

On this clone: One junction end disagrees with the germline gene, perhaps due to a read error. This sample also contains other DNA sequences that code for the same CDR3. The chain joins TRBV27 to TRBJ2-7; TRBD1 matches at 9 bases. CDR3 size: 15 residues. Germline-derived CDR1 and CDR2 are MNHEY and SMNVEV (reference sequence). The CDR3 DNA reads as TGTGCCAGCAGGAAACCGGGACAGGGTTTCTACGAGCAGTATTTC. It translates to CASRKPGQGFYEQYF.

The chain joins TRBV6-5 to TRBJ1-1, with D possibly being TRBD1 (5 bases). V lost 0 bases to trimming and J lost 6 bases, with 14 bases between them. The CDR3 runs to 15 residues. Germline CDR1 is MNHEY and CDR2 is SVGAGI. CDR3 in DNA: TGTGCCAGCAGTTACTCCCTGGCAGGGAGGGCTGAAGCTTTCTTT. As protein: CASSYSLAGRAEAFF.

This CDR3 reads CASSPRTSGGGNEQFF. CDR3 DNA: TGCGCCAGCAGCCCCCGGACTAGCGGGGGGGGAAATGAGCAGTTCTTC. The chain joins TRBV5-1 to TRBJ2-1; 15 bases fit TRBD2. The CDR3 extends over 16 amino acids. CDR1 and CDR2 from the germline V gene are SGHRS and YFSETQ. Trimming cost V 4 bases and J 7 bases; bases outside gene matches: 6.

The chain couples TRBV10-1 to TRBJ2-7; D is possibly TRBD1 (6 bases). The CDR3 totals 13 residues. V lost 4 bases and J 3 bases, leaving 10 bases between the germline ends. Germline V CDR1 and CDR2: WNHNN, SYGVQD (reference sequence). The CDR3 bases are TGCGCCAGCAGTGCCGGCAGGGGCTACGAGCAGTACTTC. This sequence encodes CASSAGRGYEQYF.

This clone was counted a few times. The gene calls are TRBV27 and TRBJ2-5; D is perhaps TRBD1 (5 bases). Trimming removed 0 bases from V and 0 bases from J, with 5 bases in between. The CDR3 is made up of 14 amino acids. Germline V gene lookup returns CDR1 MNHEY and CDR2 SMNVEV (reference sequence). For the CDR3, the DNA is TGTGCCAGCAGTTTATCGGACAACCAAGAGACCCAGTACTTC. Its protein product is CASSLSDNQETQYF.

The chain joins TRBV9 to TRBJ2-7; D perhaps matches TRBD1 (7 bases). V lost 7 bases and J lost 3, with 20 bases in between. This CDR3 spans 15 amino acids. The germline V gene has CDR1 SGDLS and CDR2 YYNGEE. CDR3 bases: TGTGCCAGCGCCGGGGGCGCCCAGGGGGACTACGAGCAGTACTTC. Protein sequence: CASAGGAQGDYEQYF. The whole variable domain, remainder taken from reference TRBV9 and TRBJ2-7, is DSGVTQTPKHLITATGQRVTLRCSPRSGDLSVYWYQQSLDQGLQFLIQYYNGEERAKGNILERFSAQQFPDLHSELNLSSLELGDSALYFCASAGGAQGDYEQYFGPGTRLTVT.

This clone was seen only a few times. CDR3 residues: CASSFSGTYNEQFF. Written as DNA, the CDR3 is TGTGCCAGCAGTTTCTCGGGAACCTACAATGAGCAGTTCTTC. The V gene is TRBV28, the J gene TRBJ2-1; weak D call: TRBD2 (5 bases). Germline V gene sequence: CDR1 MDHEN, CDR2 SYDVKM. The ends were cut back, 3 bases at V and 2 bases at J, with 8 bases in the middle. CDR3 length: 14 amino acids.

V is TRBV28 and J is TRBJ1-1, with D perhaps matching TRBD1 (5 bases). Germline lookup yields CDR1 MDHEN and CDR2 SYDVKM. CDR3 length equals 18 residues. The V end was cut by 5 bases, the J end by 8 bases, with 30 bases between. The CDR3 nucleotides are TGTGCCAGCAGTCTCCAGACAATTTTTACTACCAGGGATTGGGAAGCTTTCTTT. Encoded protein: CASSLQTIFTTRDWEAFF.

The chain has TRBV9 and TRBJ2-2; D tentatively fits TRBD1 or TRBD2 (5 bases each). The CDR3 covers 15 residues. Trimming stripped 4 bases from V and 3 bases from J, with 13 bases between. CDR1 and CDR2 from the germline V gene are SGDLS and YYNGEE. The CDR3 reads CASSLGTEYTGELFF. The CDR3 bases are TGTGCCAGCAGCCTCGGGACGGAGTACACCGGGGAGCTGTTTTTT.

This chain's CDR3 is CASSLGAEQYF. The CDR3 DNA reads as TGTGCCAGCAGCTTGGGGGCCGAGCAGTACTTC. The J gene is TRBJ2-7, the V gene TRBV5-4; D is undetermined. V was cut by 0 bases and J by 6 bases, with 4 bases left in between. The CDR3 is made up of 11 amino acids. Germline V gene sequence: CDR1 SGHNT, CDR2 YYREEE (reference sequence).

J is TRBJ1-1 and V is TRBV6-6, with unresolved D. Trimming removed 7 bases from V and 5 bases from J, with 14 bases in between. CDR1 is MNHNY, CDR2 SVGAGI, per germline (reference sequence). This CDR3 is built from 13 residues. Here the CDR3 reads CASTPGGGTEAFF. CDR3 in DNA: TGTGCCAGCACTCCGGGTGGCGGAACTGAAGCTTTCTTT.

The chain recombines TRBV7-8 with TRBJ2-4; 10 bases map to TRBD1. This CDR3 spans 18 amino acids. With V trimmed by 5 bases and J by 0 bases, 10 bases remained unmatched. CDR1 is SGHVS and CDR2 is FQNEAQ in the germline V gene. The CDR3 nucleotides are TGTGCCAGCAGCCGACAGGGGGCGGACGTCTTAGCCAAAAACATTCAGTACTTC. Translated: CASSRQGADVLAKNIQYF.

The chain combines TRBV29-1 with TRBJ2-2; D gene uncertain. Between the trimmed V and J ends, which lost 7 bases and 1 base, there was a span of 10 bases. This CDR3 comprises 13 residues. Germline V lookup: CDR1 SQVTM, CDR2 ANQGSEA. The CDR3 protein is CSGTTGNTGELFF. The DNA of the CDR3 is TGCAGCGGAACCACGGGGAACACCGGGGAGCTGTTTTTT.

The V call is TRBV30, the J call TRBJ2-1; D unclear. V dropped 3 bases and J dropped 10 bases, with 10 bases sitting between them. Germline V lookup: CDR1 GTSNPN, CDR2 SVGIG (reference sequence). This CDR3 contains 11 residues. The CDR3 here is CAWSLDWEQFF. The CDR3 DNA follows: TGTGCCTGGAGCCTCGATTGGGAGCAGTTCTTC.

The chain recombines TRBV28 with TRBJ2-7; 10 bases are a match to TRBD1. CDR1 is MDHEN, CDR2 SYDVKM, per germline. V lost 3 bases and J lost 1; bases outside the gene matches: 9. This CDR3 region has 17 residues. The CDR3, as DNA: TGTGCCAGCAGTTTGTTGCCCGGGACAGGGGTTTCCTACGAGCAGTACTTC. It encodes CASSLLPGTGVSYEQYF.

In its sample, this clone was seen a few times. The rearrangement links TRBV5-1 to TRBJ2-1; D assignment may be TRBD1 or TRBD2 (5 bases each). The germline CDR1 and CDR2 sequences are SGHRS and YFSETQ. Trimming pared 4 bases from V and 5 bases from J, leaving 13 bases between. This CDR3 comprises 14 residues. The CDR3 sequence is CASSVPGPDNEQFF. Here the CDR3 DNA reads TGCGCCAGCAGCGTACCGGGACCCGACAATGAGCAGTTCTTC.